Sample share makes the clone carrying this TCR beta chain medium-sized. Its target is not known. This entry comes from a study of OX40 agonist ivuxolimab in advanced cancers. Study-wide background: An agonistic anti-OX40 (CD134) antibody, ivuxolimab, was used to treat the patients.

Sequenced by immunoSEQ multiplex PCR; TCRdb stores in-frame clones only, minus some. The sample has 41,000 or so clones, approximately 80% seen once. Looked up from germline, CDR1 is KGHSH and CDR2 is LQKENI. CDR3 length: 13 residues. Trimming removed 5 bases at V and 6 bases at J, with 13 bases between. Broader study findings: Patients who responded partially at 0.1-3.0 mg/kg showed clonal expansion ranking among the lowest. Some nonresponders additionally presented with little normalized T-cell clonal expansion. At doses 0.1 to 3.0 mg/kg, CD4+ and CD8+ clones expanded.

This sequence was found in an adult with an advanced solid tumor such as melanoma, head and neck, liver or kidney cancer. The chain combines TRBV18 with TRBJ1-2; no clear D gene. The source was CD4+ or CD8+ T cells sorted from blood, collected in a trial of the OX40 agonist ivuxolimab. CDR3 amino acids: CASSVDTADGYTF. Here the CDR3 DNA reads TGTGCCAGCTCAGTAGACACGGCGGATGGCTACACCTTC.